This T cell receptor (beta chain) was identified in a study of blood T cell repertoires in COVID-19. The overall study: There were acute and convalescent COVID-19 samples, and they came from the United States, Italy and Spain. The analysed material was cDNA or gDNA that came from T cells, B-cell-depleted T cells, or PBMCs.

This clone was observed a single time. Germline trimming cut 3 bases from V and 5 bases from J; bases unmatched to any gene: 9. This CDR3 comprises 16 residues. CDR1 is LNHDA and CDR2 is SQIVND in the germline V gene (reference sequence). As originally analysed: It was from reference gene primer amplification that nucleated cell counts were estimated. Assay used: immunoSEQ multiplex PCR; TCRdb lists only in-frame clones, some missing. The V and J calls and clone size were taken over from that table, and D and trimming were inferred from the DNA. Counted here are roughly 150,000 clones, under 85% occurring once; the ten biggest clones make up over 8.5%.

The J gene is TRBJ1-5, the V gene TRBV19; 8 positions agree with TRBD1. Source material: peripheral blood. The receptor was isolated from a middle-aged man with active or convalescent COVID-19. The CDR3 DNA sequence: TGTGCCAGTAGTATCGACACAGGGGGATGGGATCAGCCCCAGCATTTT. Its translation: CASSIDTGGWDQPQHF.